A single TCR beta chain is shown here with its context. Participant-reported clinical history was the basis for cohort assignment. All recovered Cohort 3 donors got two negative PCRs, got clearance, or saw symptom resolution. The data were obtained in a study of blood T cell repertoires in COVID-19. Turning to the study itself: There were acute and convalescent COVID-19 samples, and they came from the United States, Italy and Spain. From T cells, B-cell-depleted T cells, or PBMCs came the material, which was cDNA or gDNA.

Germline V gene lookup returns CDR1 PRHDT and CDR2 FYEKMQ (reference sequence). The CDR3 has 13 residues. V was clipped by 4 bases and J by 5 bases, with 11 bases between them. Sequencing was performed with immunoSEQ multiplex PCR; in TCRdb, only in-frame clones are kept and a portion is missing. The table shows roughly 330,000 clones, with around 87% occurring only once. The rearrangement links TRBV13 to TRBJ1-1; no definite D call. This TCR was recovered from a woman in her 30s who had recovered from COVID-19. The sample consisted of PBMCs or T cells enriched from blood (not recorded which). CDR3 region: CASSSQTGTEAFF. The CDR3, as DNA: TGTGCCAGCAGCTCTCAAACGGGGACTGAAGCTTTCTTT.